Each of the 32 T cell receptor beta chains below was sequenced from the same sample in a study of cytomegalovirus exposure and HLA in healthy donors. The study ran its PCR with 60 Vbeta and 13 Jbeta primers. Profiling relied on immunoSEQ multiplex PCR, and the TCRdb table lists in-frame clones only, not all of them. The table lists roughly 120,000 clones, less than 80% of them singletons, with about 2% in the top ten. The sample comprised PBMCs. The receptors were gathered from a young woman in good health and CMV-seronegative.

This chain connects TRBV29-1 to TRBJ2-4; 9 nucleotides line up with TRBD1. V dropped 7 bases and J dropped 9; count of bases not matched to a gene: 10. The CDR3 consists of 13 residues. CDR1 SQVTM and CDR2 ANQGSEA come from the germline V gene. DNA of the CDR3: TGCAGCGCCGCGACAGGGGGTTCCGTCATTCAGTACTTC. Protein sequence: CSAATGGSVIQYF. The full variable domain, with the rest looked up from reference TRBV29-1 and TRBJ2-4, is SAVISQKPSRDICQRGTSLTIQCQVDSQVTMMFWYRQQPGQSLTLIATANQGSEATYESGFVIDKFPISRPNLTFSTLTVSNMSPEDSSIYLCSAATGGSVIQYFGAGTRLSVL.

CDR3 in amino acids: CASSVLQGNTEAFF. CDR3 sequence (DNA): TGTGCCAGCAGCGTCCTACAGGGGAACACTGAAGCTTTCTTT. The J gene is TRBJ1-1, the V gene TRBV9; weak D call: TRBD1 (6 bases). This CDR3 has 14 amino acids. The germline V gene has CDR1 SGDLS and CDR2 YYNGEE. V dropped 2 bases and J dropped 1 base, with 9 bases sitting between them.

The chain carries TRBV18 and TRBJ2-5; 10 bases fit TRBD1. CDR1 and CDR2 from the germline V gene are KGHSH and LQKENI. V lost 1 base to trimming and J lost 5 bases; unmatched junction nucleotides: 4. The CDR3 runs to 15 residues. In nucleotides, the CDR3 is TGTGCCAGCTCACCACTGGGACAGGGGCAGGAGACCCAGTACTTC. This sequence encodes CASSPLGQGQETQYF.

This clone came up a few times. The chain uses TRBV6-4 and TRBJ2-3; a possible D gene is TRBD1 (6 bases). The CDR3 consists of 13 residues. From germline, CDR1 is MRHNA and CDR2 SNTAGT. Trimming shortened V by 2 bases and J by 3 bases, and 6 bases separated the two germline ends. CDR3 bases: TGTGCCAGCAGTGACGGGACAACAGATACGCAGTATTTT. This gives the protein CASSDGTTDTQYF.

This chain connects TRBV4-3 to TRBJ2-1; D perhaps matches TRBD2 (6 bases). Germline loops: CDR1 LGHNA, CDR2 YSLEER. The CDR3 runs 18 residues. V lost 0 bases and J 5 bases, leaving 20 bases between the germline ends. CDR3: CASSQDPGETRDDNEQFF. The CDR3 DNA follows: TGCGCCAGCAGCCAAGACCCGGGCGAGACTAGGGATGACAATGAGCAGTTCTTC.

V is TRBV5-4 and J is TRBJ1-2, with TRBD1 matching over 7 bases. Germline lookup yields CDR1 SGHNT and CDR2 YYREEE (reference sequence). This CDR3 comprises 13 residues. J was trimmed by 4 bases and V by 5 bases; bases with no gene match: 5. The CDR3 sequence is CASSTTGTYGYTF. The CDR3 nucleotides are TGTGCCAGCAGTACGACAGGGACCTATGGCTACACCTTC. The variable domain in full, completed from reference TRBV5-4 and TRBJ1-2, reads ETGVTQSPTHLIKTRGQQVTLRCSSQSGHNTVSWYQQALGQGPQFIFQYYREEENGRGNFPPRFSGLQFPNYSSELNVNALELDDSALYLCASSTTGTYGYTFGSGTRLTVV.

The rearrangement uses TRBV4-1 and TRBJ2-2, with 8 bases matching TRBD1. Trimming removed 3 bases from V and 5 bases from J; junction bases left unmatched: 5. This CDR3 comprises 15 residues. Germline CDR1 and CDR2: MGHRA and YSYEKL. CDR3 DNA sequence: TGCGCCAGCAGCCAGGGCCGGACAGGGACCGGGGAGCTGTTTTTT. Protein product: CASSQGRTGTGELFF.

The gene calls are TRBV11-2 and TRBJ2-1; D unclear. V gave up 0 bases and J gave up 0 bases, with 9 bases separating them. Germline-derived CDR1 and CDR2 are SGHAT and FQNNGV. The CDR3 has 16 amino acids. CDR3 sequence reads: CASSLEALLSYNEQFF. The CDR3 DNA follows: TGTGCCAGCAGCTTAGAAGCGCTACTCTCCTACAATGAGCAGTTCTTC.

The gene calls are TRBV9 and TRBJ1-2, with a possible D match to TRBD1 (6 bases). CDR1 and CDR2 (germline): SGDLS, YYNGEE. The CDR3 consists of 14 residues. V was pared by 4 bases and J by 5 bases, with 15 bases between. DNA for the CDR3: TGTGCCAGCAGCCCCGGGACACAGTCGTATGGCTACACCTTC. Amino acids: CASSPGTQSYGYTF. The whole variable domain, filled in from reference TRBV9 and TRBJ1-2, reads DSGVTQTPKHLITATGQRVTLRCSPRSGDLSVYWYQQSLDQGLQFLIQYYNGEERAKGNILERFSAQQFPDLHSELNLSSLELGDSALYFCASSPGTQSYGYTFGSGTRLTVV.

In its sample, this clone was seen a few times. This chain connects TRBV5-6 to TRBJ1-4, with D possibly being TRBD1 (6 bases). The V end was cut by 4 bases, the J end by 0 bases, with 13 bases between. Germline lookup yields CDR1 SGHDT and CDR2 YYEEEE. This CDR3 region has 16 residues. The CDR3 loop is CASSRTGLSTNEKLFF. CDR3 coding DNA: TGTGCCAGCAGCCGTACAGGGTTATCAACTAATGAAAAACTGTTTTTT.

V gene TRBV28 combines with J gene TRBJ2-2, with 7 nucleotides matching TRBD1. J was trimmed by 2 bases and V by 2 bases; bases with no gene match: 14. This CDR3 has 19 residues. Germline V gives CDR1 MDHEN, CDR2 SYDVKM. This CDR3 is CASSLPSDRASTNTGELFF. CDR3 nucleotide sequence: TGTGCCAGCAGTTTACCCTCAGACAGGGCAAGCACTAACACCGGGGAGCTGTTTTTT.

CDR3: CASRPQGASNQPQHF. The CDR3 region has the DNA TGTGCCAGCAGGCCACAGGGGGCAAGCAATCAGCCCCAGCATTTT. The chain recombines TRBV28 with TRBJ1-5, with 9 bases aligning to TRBD1. J was trimmed by 1 base and V by 6 bases; bases with no gene match: 4. Germline V gives CDR1 MDHEN, CDR2 SYDVKM. CDR3 length: 15 amino acids.

In DNA, the CDR3 is TGCGCCAGCAGCATCCGACAGGGGGCTAGGAATGAGCAGTTCTTC. Residues: CASSIRQGARNEQFF. The rearrangement uses TRBV4-1 and TRBJ2-1; 10 positions agree with TRBD1. This CDR3 is 15 amino acids long. Looked up from germline, CDR1 is MGHRA and CDR2 is YSYEKL. After removal of 5 bases from V and 7 bases from J, the junction contained 8 bases not matched to a gene.

The gene calls are TRBV29-1 and TRBJ2-1, with 10 bases lining up with TRBD1. Germline CDR1 SQVTM, CDR2 ANQGSEA. The CDR3 loop spans 16 amino acids. V gave up 6 bases and J gave up 5 bases; unmatched junction bases: 13. The CDR3 nucleotides read TGCAGCGTCAATAGGGGGACAGGGGAATTCCACAATGAGCAGTTCTTC. Translating it yields CSVNRGTGEFHNEQFF.

J is TRBJ2-2 and V is TRBV29-1, with 8 bases fitting TRBD1. With V trimmed by 7 bases and J by 7 bases, 14 bases remained unmatched. This CDR3 region has 15 residues. Germline V gene lookup returns CDR1 SQVTM and CDR2 ANQGSEA. The CDR3 spells CSGRLTGDSGGELFF. The CDR3 DNA reads as TGCAGCGGGAGGCTGACAGGGGATTCCGGCGGGGAGCTGTTTTTT.

In this sample, this clone turned up a few times. This sequence joins TRBV6-1 and TRBJ2-1; 9 nucleotides align to TRBD2. This CDR3 comprises 14 residues. Per germline, CDR1 MNHNS and CDR2 SASEGT. The J segment lost 10 bases and the V segment lost 4 bases, leaving 8 bases of the junction unmatched. Here the CDR3 DNA reads TGTGCCAGCAGTGGACTAGCGGAGAATACCGAGCAGTTCTTC. It is translated as CASSGLAENTEQFF.

The genes are TRBV28 and TRBJ2-2, with TRBD1 as a possible D gene (6 bases). Germline CDR1 reads MDHEN; CDR2 reads SYDVKM. Trimming removed 5 bases at V and 6 bases at J, with 16 bases between. CDR3 size: 15 residues. In nucleotides, the CDR3 is TGTGCCAGCAGTCCGCAAGACAGGTTGGCCGGGGAGCTGTTTTTT. Translation: CASSPQDRLAGELFF.

The chain uses TRBV6-5 and TRBJ2-7, with 7 positions matching TRBD1. Trimming removed 2 bases from V and 2 bases from J; junction bases left unmatched: 3. Germline CDR1 is MNHEY and CDR2 is SVGAGI. This CDR3 has 14 residues. The CDR3 loop reads CASSYETGPYEQYF. The CDR3 DNA reads as TGTGCCAGCAGTTACGAGACAGGGCCCTACGAGCAGTACTTC.

This clone turned up a few times. V gene TRBV13 combines with J gene TRBJ2-1, with TRBD1 matching 7 bases. The CDR3 is made up of 16 amino acids. Looked up from germline, CDR1 is PRHDT and CDR2 is FYEKMQ (reference sequence). The ends lost 5 bases at V and 1 base at J; junction bases unmatched: 8. This chain's CDR3 is CASSPRSRGSYNEQFF. DNA for the CDR3: TGTGCCAGCAGCCCCCGTTCCAGGGGGTCCTACAATGAGCAGTTCTTC.

This clone was detected only a few times. The J gene is TRBJ2-1, the V gene TRBV5-6; TRBD1 is a possible D gene (5 bases). CDR1 and CDR2 (germline): SGHDT, YYEEEE. V was clipped by 6 bases and J by 5 bases, with 12 bases between them. The CDR3 runs to 13 residues. CDR3 protein: CASTSGPNNEQFF. In DNA form, the CDR3 reads TGTGCCAGCACATCAGGGCCTAACAATGAGCAGTTCTTC.

This clone was counted only a few times. V is TRBV28 and J is TRBJ2-7; D not certain. V dropped 5 bases and J dropped 8 bases, with 7 bases sitting between them. The CDR3 has 10 residues. CDR1 is MDHEN, CDR2 SYDVKM, per germline. CDR3 in DNA: TGTGCCAGCAGTGGGCGTAAGCAGTACTTC. It codes for CASSGRKQYF.

This chain joins TRBV4-1 and TRBJ2-7; 8 bases align to TRBD2. J gave up 3 bases and V 0 bases, and 4 bases lay outside the gene matches. This CDR3 is built from 15 residues. Germline CDR1 is MGHRA and CDR2 is YSYEKL. CDR3: CASSQDILAVYEQYF. DNA of the CDR3: TGCGCCAGCAGCCAAGACATACTAGCGGTCTACGAGCAGTACTTC.

About this clone itself: Other DNA sequences within the sample encode an identical CDR3. This sequence joins TRBV29-1 and TRBJ1-2; D ambiguous. The V gene's germline CDR1 is SQVTM and CDR2 ANQGSEA. The CDR3 has 12 amino acids. V was cut by 2 bases and J by 1 base, with 5 bases left in between. The CDR3 coding sequence is TGCAGCGTTGAAAACAGTAACTATGGCTACACCTTC. Translation: CSVENSNYGYTF. The complete variable domain, with remaining parts taken from reference TRBV29-1 and TRBJ1-2, reads SAVISQKPSRDICQRGTSLTIQCQVDSQVTMMFWYRQQPGQSLTLIATANQGSEATYESGFVIDKFPISRPNLTFSTLTVSNMSPEDSSIYLCSVENSNYGYTFGSGTRLTVV.

The chain is built from TRBV7-8 and TRBJ2-3, with TRBD2 matching 8 bases. Trimming took 5 bases from V and 0 from J; bases not matched to a gene: 7. Germline CDR1 and CDR2: SGHVS and FQNEAQ. The CDR3 is made up of 16 amino acids. For the CDR3, the DNA is TGTGCCAGCAGCCCCTTGATAGCGGGAAGCACAGATACGCAGTATTTT. This gives the protein CASSPLIAGSTDTQYF.

The chain is built from TRBV6-1 and TRBJ1-4; D is undetermined. The germline V gene encodes CDR1 MNHNS and CDR2 SASEGT. Trimming took 4 bases from V and 5 from J, leaving 14 bases between them. The CDR3 is made up of 15 amino acids. The CDR3 loop is CASSGWTEQNEKLFF. The CDR3 nucleotides read TGTGCCAGCAGTGGGTGGACTGAGCAGAATGAAAAACTGTTTTTT.

This chain links TRBV6-1 with TRBJ2-2; possible D gene TRBD1, 6 bases. The V end was cut by 6 bases, the J end by 5 bases, with 10 bases between. The germline gives CDR1 MNHNS, CDR2 SASEGT. The CDR3 consists of 13 residues. For the CDR3, the DNA is TGTGCCAGCAGAAAAGGACAGACCGGGGAGCTGTTTTTT. It codes for CASRKGQTGELFF.

The V and J genes are TRBV15 and TRBJ1-2; D possibly corresponds to TRBD1 (6 bases). V lost 1 base, J lost 8 bases, and 11 bases lay in between. Germline V gene sequence: CDR1 LNHNV, CDR2 YYDKDF (reference sequence). The CDR3 extends over 13 amino acids. In DNA, the CDR3 is TGTGCCACCAGCAGAGGACAGGTCCAAGGCTACACCTTC. Its protein is CATSRGQVQGYTF.

The table lists this clone with a few counts. The J gene is TRBJ2-5, the V gene TRBV6-1; TRBD2 is a possible D gene (5 bases). Germline-derived CDR1 and CDR2 are MNHNS and SASEGT. V lost 7 bases and J 7 bases, leaving 13 bases between the germline ends. The CDR3 contains 12 residues. DNA for the CDR3: TGTGCCAGCAACCTCCGGGGTGTGACCCAGTACTTC. Translated: CASNLRGVTQYF.

For the CDR3, the DNA is TGTGCCAGCAGTTTTTTTAGGTGGGGGGTTAATGAAAAACTGTTTTTT. Translated: CASSFFRWGVNEKLFF. The V gene is TRBV28, the J gene TRBJ1-4; weak D call: TRBD1 (5 bases). The V gene lost 3 bases and the J gene lost 4 bases, with 15 bases spanning the gap. The CDR3 loop spans 16 amino acids. Germline V lookup: CDR1 MDHEN, CDR2 SYDVKM.

J is TRBJ2-7 and V is TRBV27; 8 bases are shared with TRBD1. CDR3 length: 14 amino acids. V lost 6 bases, J lost 4 bases, and 8 bases stayed unmatched. From germline, CDR1 is MNHEY and CDR2 SMNVEV (reference sequence). The DNA for the CDR3 is TGTGCCAGCAGGCCCGGGACAGGCCCATACGAGCAGTACTTC. Translating it yields CASRPGTGPYEQYF.

The genes are TRBV14 and TRBJ2-4, with D perhaps TRBD2 (5 bases). The V end was cut by 3 bases, the J end by 6 bases, with 6 bases between. CDR3 size: 12 residues. The germline V gene encodes CDR1 SGHDN and CDR2 FVKESK. CDR3 protein: CASSQAGNIQYF. The CDR3 nucleotides read TGTGCCAGCAGCCAGGCGGGAAACATTCAGTACTTC.

V usage is TRBV4-2 and J usage is TRBJ2-7; the D gene is possibly TRBD1 (5 bases). Germline V gene lookup returns CDR1 LGHNA and CDR2 YNFKEQ. The CDR3 totals 15 residues. V shed 2 bases and J shed 1 base, with 12 bases lying between them. The CDR3 DNA sequence: TGTGCCAGCAGCCAAAGGGGTCCAGATTCCTACGAGCAGTACTTC. Protein product: CASSQRGPDSYEQYF.